This T cell receptor (beta chain) was captured in a study of blood T cell repertoires in COVID-19. Looking at the study overall: Collection of acute and convalescent COVID-19 samples took place in the United States, Italy and Spain. From T cells, B-cell-depleted T cells, or PBMCs came the material, which was cDNA or gDNA.

Per the study methods: Cell counts per sample came from amplifying reference gene primers. Sequencing used immunoSEQ multiplex PCR; TCRdb keeps in-frame clones, though not all of them. For V, J and clone size, that table is used; D and trimming come from the DNA. The table records fewer than 250,000 clones, 92% of them present only once. The TCR was taken from a man aged 25-45 years with acute or convalescent COVID-19. Sequencing used peripheral blood.

The CDR3 here is CASSQGDSVRGYTF. The CDR3 DNA sequence: TGTGCCAGCAGCCAGGGGGACAGTGTTCGGGGCTACACCTTC. The chain is built from TRBV3-1 (or the pseudogene TRBV3-2) and TRBJ1-2; 7 bases align to TRBD1. The CDR3 sequence is 14 residues long. V lost 3 bases to trimming and J lost 8 bases; unmatched junction nucleotides: 9. The V gene's germline CDR1 is LGHDT and CDR2 YNNKEL (reference sequence).